The rows below give T cell receptor beta chains drawn from one sample of a study of T cells in Graves' hyperthyroidism and ophthalmopathy. TCRdb re-analysed the multiplex PCR reads in MiXCR, keeping a single row per CDR3 protein. Among about 520,000 distinct CDR3 sequences listed, less than 25% were seen once. The sequenced sample was blood. The origin of the receptors is a man aged 18-30 years with Graves' hyperthyroidism. The CDR3 runs from the conserved cysteine through the conserved F or W. The order of the fields is V gene, D gene, J gene, CDR3 protein. D genes are given only for firm matches.

TRBV11-3,.,TRBJ2-7,CASSLDISEQYF
TRBV6-1,TRBD1,TRBJ1-5,CASTPIRDRGNQPQHF
TRBV28,.,TRBJ2-2,CASSLTWSGRELFF
TRBV27,TRBD2,TRBJ2-2,CASSLSIGRGANTGELFF
TRBV9,TRBD1,TRBJ2-6,CASSPSQGQGVAGANVLTF
TRBV4-3,TRBD1,TRBJ1-5,CASSQVYTGDSNQPQHF
TRBV19,.,TRBJ1-5,CASQTGFTLNQPQHF
TRBV4-1,.,TRBJ2-7,CASSQEGVGYEQYF
TRBV28,.,TRBJ2-7,CASSLSRGVDEQYF
TRBV6-6,.,TRBJ1-1,CASSYQLTGTEAFF
TRBV7-3,TRBD1,TRBJ1-1,CASIYVPGQGAEAFF
TRBV18,.,TRBJ1-2,CASSPRGPILYGYTF
TRBV2,.,TRBJ2-2,CASSVKGRELFF
TRBV11-2,TRBD1,TRBJ1-1,CASSWGDRLTTEAFF
TRBV12-3/TRBV12-4,.,TRBJ1-2,CASSLRGRPFGNYGYTF
TRBV12-5,.,TRBJ2-6,CASAHSGANVLTF
TRBV12-3/TRBV12-4,.,TRBJ1-6,CASSESYNSPLHF
TRBV12-3/TRBV12-4,.,TRBJ1-2,CASSGQGRGNYGYTF
TRBV28,.,TRBJ1-1,CASRSSGFWEAFF
TRBV6-5,TRBD1,TRBJ1-1,CASSYSEGAGTEAFF
TRBV12-3/TRBV12-4,.,TRBJ2-5,CASSFPWETQYF
TRBV28,TRBD1,TRBJ1-5,CASSWTGRKQPQHF
TRBV7-2,.,TRBJ2-5,CASSPPSVETQYF
TRBV11-1,.,TRBJ1-5,CASSLSRFPRHQPQHF
TRBV6-2/TRBV6-3,.,TRBJ1-6,CASSAGTSPLHF
TRBV12-3/TRBV12-4,.,TRBJ2-7,CASSSSRETYEQYF
TRBV6-1,TRBD2,TRBJ2-5,CASKRGDPETQYF